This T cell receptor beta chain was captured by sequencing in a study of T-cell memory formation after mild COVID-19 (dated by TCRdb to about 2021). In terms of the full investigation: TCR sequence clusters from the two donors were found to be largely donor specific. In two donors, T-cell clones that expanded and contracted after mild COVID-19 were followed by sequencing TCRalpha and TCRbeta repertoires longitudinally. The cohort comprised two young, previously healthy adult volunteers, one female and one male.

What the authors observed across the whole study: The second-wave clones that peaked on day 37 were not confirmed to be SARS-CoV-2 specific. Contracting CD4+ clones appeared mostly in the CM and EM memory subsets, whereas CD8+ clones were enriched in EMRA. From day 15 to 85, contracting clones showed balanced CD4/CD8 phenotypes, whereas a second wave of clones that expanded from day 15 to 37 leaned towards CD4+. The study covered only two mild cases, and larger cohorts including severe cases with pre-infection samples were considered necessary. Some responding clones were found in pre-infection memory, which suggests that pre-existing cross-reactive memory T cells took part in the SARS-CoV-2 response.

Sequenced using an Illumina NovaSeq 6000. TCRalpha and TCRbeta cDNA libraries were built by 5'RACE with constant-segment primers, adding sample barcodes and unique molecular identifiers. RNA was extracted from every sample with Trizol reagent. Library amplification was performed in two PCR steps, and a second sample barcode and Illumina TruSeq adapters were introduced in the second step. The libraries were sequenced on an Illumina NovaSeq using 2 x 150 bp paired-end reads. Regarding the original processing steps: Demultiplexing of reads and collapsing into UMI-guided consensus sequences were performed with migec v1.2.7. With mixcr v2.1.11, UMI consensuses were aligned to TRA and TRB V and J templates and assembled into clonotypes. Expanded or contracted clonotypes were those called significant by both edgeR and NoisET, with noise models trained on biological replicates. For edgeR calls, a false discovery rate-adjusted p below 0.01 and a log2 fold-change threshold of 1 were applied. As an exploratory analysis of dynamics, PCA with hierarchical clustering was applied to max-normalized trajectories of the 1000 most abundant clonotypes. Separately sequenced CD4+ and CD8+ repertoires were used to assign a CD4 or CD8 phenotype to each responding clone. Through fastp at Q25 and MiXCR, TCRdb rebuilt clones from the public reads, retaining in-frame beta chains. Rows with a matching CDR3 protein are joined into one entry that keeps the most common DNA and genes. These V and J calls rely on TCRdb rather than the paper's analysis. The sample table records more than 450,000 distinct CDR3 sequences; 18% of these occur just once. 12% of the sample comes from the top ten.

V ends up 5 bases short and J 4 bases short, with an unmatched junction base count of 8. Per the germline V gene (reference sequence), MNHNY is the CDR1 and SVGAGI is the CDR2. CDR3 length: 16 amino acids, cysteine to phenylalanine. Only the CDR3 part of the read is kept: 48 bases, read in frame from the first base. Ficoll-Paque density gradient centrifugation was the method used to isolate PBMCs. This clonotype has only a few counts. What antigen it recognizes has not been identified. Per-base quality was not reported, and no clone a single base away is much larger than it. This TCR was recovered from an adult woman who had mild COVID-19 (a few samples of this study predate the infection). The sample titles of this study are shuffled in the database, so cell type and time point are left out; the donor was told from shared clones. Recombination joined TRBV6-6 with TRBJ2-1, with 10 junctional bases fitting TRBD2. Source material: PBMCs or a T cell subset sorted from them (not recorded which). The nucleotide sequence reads TGTGCCAGCAGTACCAGCGGGAGGGGGAGATACAATGAGCAGTTCTTC. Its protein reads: CASSTSGRGRYNEQFF.